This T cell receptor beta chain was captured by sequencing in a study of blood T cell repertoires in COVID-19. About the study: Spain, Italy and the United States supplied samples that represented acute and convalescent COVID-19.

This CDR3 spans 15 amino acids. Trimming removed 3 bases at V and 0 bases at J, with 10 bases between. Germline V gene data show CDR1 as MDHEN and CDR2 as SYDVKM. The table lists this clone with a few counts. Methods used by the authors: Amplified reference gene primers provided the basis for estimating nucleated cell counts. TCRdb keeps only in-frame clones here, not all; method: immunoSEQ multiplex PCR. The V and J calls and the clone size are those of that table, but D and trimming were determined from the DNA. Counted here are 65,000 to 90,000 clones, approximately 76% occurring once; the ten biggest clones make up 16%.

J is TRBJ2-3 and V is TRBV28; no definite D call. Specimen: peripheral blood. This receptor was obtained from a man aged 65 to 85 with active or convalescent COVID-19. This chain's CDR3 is CASSLRQQSTDTQYF. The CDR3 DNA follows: TGTGCCAGCAGTTTGAGGCAGCAAAGCACAGATACGCAGTATTTT.